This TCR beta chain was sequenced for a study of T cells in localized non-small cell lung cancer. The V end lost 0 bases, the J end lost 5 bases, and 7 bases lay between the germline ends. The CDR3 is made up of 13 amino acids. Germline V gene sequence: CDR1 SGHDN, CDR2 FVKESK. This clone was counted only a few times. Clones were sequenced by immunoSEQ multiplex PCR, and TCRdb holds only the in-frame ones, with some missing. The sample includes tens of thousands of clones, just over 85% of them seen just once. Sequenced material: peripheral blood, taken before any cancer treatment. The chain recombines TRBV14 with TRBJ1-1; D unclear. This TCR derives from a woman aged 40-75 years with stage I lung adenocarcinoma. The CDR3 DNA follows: TGTGCCAGCAGCCAAGACAGCAGAACTGAAGCTTTCTTT. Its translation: CASSQDSRTEAFF.